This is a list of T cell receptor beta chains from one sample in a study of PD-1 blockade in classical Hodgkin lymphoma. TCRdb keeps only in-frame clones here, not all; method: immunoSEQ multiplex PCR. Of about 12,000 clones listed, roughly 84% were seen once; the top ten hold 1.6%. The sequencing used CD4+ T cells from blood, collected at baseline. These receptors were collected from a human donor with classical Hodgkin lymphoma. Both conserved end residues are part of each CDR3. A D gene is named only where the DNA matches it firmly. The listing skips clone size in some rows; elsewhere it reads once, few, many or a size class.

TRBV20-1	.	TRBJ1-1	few	TGCAGTGCTAGTCGCACTGAAGCTTTCTTT	CSASRTEAFF
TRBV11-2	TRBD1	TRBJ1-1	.	TGTGCCAGCAGCTTCGGGAGGACAGGGGTTATGAACACTGAAGCTTTCTTT	CASSFGRTGVMNTEAFF
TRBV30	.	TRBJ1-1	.	TGTGCCTGGAGCTACCGGAACACTGAAGCTTTCTTT	CAWSYRNTEAFF
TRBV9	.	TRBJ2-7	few	TGTGCCAGCAGCGTAGGGGGCAAAGCCTACGAGCAGTACTTC	CASSVGGKAYEQYF
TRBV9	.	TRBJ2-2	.	TGTGCCAGCAGCGTAGGAGGCGGGGAGCTGTTTTTT	CASSVGGGELFF
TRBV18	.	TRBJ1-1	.	TGTGCCAGCTCACCTCGCAGGGTGAACACTGAAGCTTTCTTT	CASSPRRVNTEAFF
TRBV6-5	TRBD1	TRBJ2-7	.	TGTGCCAGCAGTTACTCGGGACAGCCGCGTTACGAGCAGTACTTC	CASSYSGQPRYEQYF
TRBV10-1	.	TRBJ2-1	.	TGCGCCAGCAGTGTAAAATACAATGAGCAGTTCTTC	CASSVKYNEQFF
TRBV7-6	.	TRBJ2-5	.	TGTGCCAGCAGCCTCACAGGGGAGGCGACCCAGTACTTC	CASSLTGEATQYF
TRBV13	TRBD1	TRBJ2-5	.	TGTGCCAGCAGCAACTACAGGGGGCGATACCAGTACTTC	CASSNYRGRYQYF
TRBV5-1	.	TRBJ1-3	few	TGCGCCAGCAGCTGGGACGGGATAGGAAACACCATATATTTT	CASSWDGIGNTIYF
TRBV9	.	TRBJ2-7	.	TGTGCCAGCAGCCATCATTTTAGCAGGACAGAGATTACCTACGAGCAGTACTTC	CASSHHFSRTEITYEQYF
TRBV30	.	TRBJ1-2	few	TGTGCCTGGAGACTGTTCGGGGGAGACTATGGCTACACCTTC	CAWRLFGGDYGYTF
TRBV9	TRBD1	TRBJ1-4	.	TGTGCCAGCAGCGGGATACAGGGGTCTAATGAAAAACTGTTTTTT	CASSGIQGSNEKLFF
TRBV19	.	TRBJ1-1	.	TGTGCCAGTAGTGCCCTAGTGGGCACTGAAGCTTTCTTT	CASSALVGTEAFF
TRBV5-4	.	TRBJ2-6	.	TGTGCCAGCAGCTTGGGGGGACGCTCTGGGGCCAACGTCCTGACTTTC	CASSLGGRSGANVLTF
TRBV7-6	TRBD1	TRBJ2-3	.	TGTGCCAGCAGCTTAGCGCGACAGGGTAGCACAGATACGCAGTATTTT	CASSLARQGSTDTQYF
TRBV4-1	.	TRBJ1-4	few	TGCGCCAGCAGTCAGCCTACATACCGACGGGAAAAACTGTTTTTT	CASSQPTYRREKLFF
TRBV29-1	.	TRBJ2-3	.	TGCAGCGTTGGTCGCAGGGGTGGCACAGATACGCAGTATTTT	CSVGRRGGTDTQYF
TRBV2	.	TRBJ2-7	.	TGTGCCAGCTCCCGCGGGGCAGGTTATTTGGAGCAGTACTTC	CASSRGAGYLEQYF
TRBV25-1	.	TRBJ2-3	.	TGTGCCAGCAGGACGGGCTTTACGCAGTATTTT	CASRTGFTQYF
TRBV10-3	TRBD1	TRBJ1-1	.	TGTGCCATCAGTGACGGCGCCAGGGGGAGGACTGAAGCTTTCTTT	CAISDGARGRTEAFF
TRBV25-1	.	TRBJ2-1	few	TGTGCCAGCAGTGAAAGGGACGGCTCCTACAATGAGCAGTTCTTC	CASSERDGSYNEQFF
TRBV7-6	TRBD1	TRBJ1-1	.	TGTGCCAGCAGCTTAGGACAGGGATCGAACACTGAAGCTTTCTTT	CASSLGQGSNTEAFF
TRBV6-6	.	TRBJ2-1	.	TGTGCCAGCAGTTACCGCGGGGAGCAGTTCTTC	CASSYRGEQFF
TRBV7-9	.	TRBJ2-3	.	TGTGCCAGCAGCTTACGGCTAGTCCTTAGCACAGATACGCAGTATTTT	CASSLRLVLSTDTQYF
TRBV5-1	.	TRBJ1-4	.	TGCGCCAGCAGCTTGAGGGCCCTAAATGAAAAACTGTTTTTT	CASSLRALNEKLFF
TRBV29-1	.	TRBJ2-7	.	TGCAGCGCGACAGATCCCTACGAGCAGTACTTC	CSATDPYEQYF
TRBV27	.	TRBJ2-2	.	TGTGCCAGCAGTCCCGTCTTATTAGCCGGGGAGCTGTTTTTT	CASSPVLLAGELFF
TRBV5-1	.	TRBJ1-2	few	TGCGCCAGCAGCTTGGTAGTCGGGGGTGAGTTGGATGGCTACACCTTC	CASSLVVGGELDGYTF
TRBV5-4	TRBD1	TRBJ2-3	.	TGTGCCAGCAGCCGACCGGGACAGGGTATCACAGATACGCAGTATTTT	CASSRPGQGITDTQYF
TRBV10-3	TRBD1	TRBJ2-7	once	TGTGCCATCAGTGACCCTGGGACAGGGGGCGAAGAGCAGTACTTC	CAISDPGTGGEEQYF
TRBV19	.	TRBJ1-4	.	TGTGCCAGTAGTATCCGGGAACCAGGCGAAAAACTGTTTTTT	CASSIREPGEKLFF
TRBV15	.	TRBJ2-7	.	TGTGCCACCAGCAGAGATCAATGGGGCCCGAGCTCCTACGAGCAGTACTTC	CATSRDQWGPSSYEQYF
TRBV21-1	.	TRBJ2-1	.	TGTGCCAGCAGAATTCTTAGGGGGAACGTATACAATGAGCAGTTCTTC	CASRILRGNVYNEQFF
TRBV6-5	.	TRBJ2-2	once	TGTGCCAGCAGTTACTGGCAGTTTTCGAACACCGGGGAGCTGTTTTTT	CASSYWQFSNTGELFF
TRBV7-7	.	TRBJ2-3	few	TGTGCTAGCAGCGCCACTGTTGGGGCGACGCAGTATTTT	CASSATVGATQYF
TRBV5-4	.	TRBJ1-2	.	TGTGCCAGCAGCTTGGAGACGGTTGACTATGGCTACACCTTC	CASSLETVDYGYTF
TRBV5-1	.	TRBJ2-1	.	TGCGCCAGCAGCTTGGGGGCAGGGTACAATGAGCAGTTCTTC	CASSLGAGYNEQFF
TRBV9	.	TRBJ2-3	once	TGTGCCAGCAGCGTAGAGGCCATTGGAGATACGCAGTATTTT	CASSVEAIGDTQYF
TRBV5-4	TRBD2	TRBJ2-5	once	TGTGCCAGCAGCCCCCGCACGGGGACTACACAAGAGACCCAGTACTTC	CASSPRTGTTQETQYF